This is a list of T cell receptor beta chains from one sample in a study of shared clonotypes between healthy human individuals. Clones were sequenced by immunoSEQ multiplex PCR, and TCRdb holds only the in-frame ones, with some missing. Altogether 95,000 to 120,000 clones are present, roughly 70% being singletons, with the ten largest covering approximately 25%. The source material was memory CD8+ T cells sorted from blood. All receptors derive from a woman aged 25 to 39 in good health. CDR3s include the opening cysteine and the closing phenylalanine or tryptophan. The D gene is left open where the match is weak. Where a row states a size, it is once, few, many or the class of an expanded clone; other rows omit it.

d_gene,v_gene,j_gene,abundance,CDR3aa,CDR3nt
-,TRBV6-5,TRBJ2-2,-,CASFRAGGEGGELFF,TGTGCCAGCTTCCGGGCAGGTGGAGAAGGCGGGGAGCTGTTTTTT
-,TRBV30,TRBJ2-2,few,CAWRARGNTGELFF,TGTGCCTGGAGAGCTAGGGGAAACACCGGGGAGCTGTTTTTT
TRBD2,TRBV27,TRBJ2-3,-,CASSTGLAEWHTQYF,TGTGCCAGCAGCACGGGACTAGCGGAGTGGCATACGCAGTATTTT
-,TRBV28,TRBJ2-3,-,CASSLEGSTDTQYF,TGTGCCAGCAGTCTAGAGGGGAGCACAGATACGCAGTATTTT
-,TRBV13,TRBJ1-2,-,CASSPSNYGYTF,TGTGCCAGCAGCCCCTCGAACTATGGCTACACCTTC
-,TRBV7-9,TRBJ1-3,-,CASSYNRPIYRNTIYF,TGTGCCAGCAGCTACAACAGGCCGATATACCGAAACACCATATATTTT
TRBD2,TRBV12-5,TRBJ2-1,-,CASGLALPVASGYNEQFF,TGTGCTAGTGGTTTGGCCCTCCCTGTCGCTAGCGGATACAATGAGCAGTTCTTC
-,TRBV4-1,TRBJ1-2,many,CASSQGREVDGYTF,TGCGCCAGCAGCCAAGGGAGGGAGGTTGATGGCTACACCTTC
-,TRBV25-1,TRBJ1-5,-,CASSARTDNQPQHF,TGTGCCAGCAGTGCACGGACAGATAATCAGCCCCAGCATTTT
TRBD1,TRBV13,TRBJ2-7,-,CASSLSGQFYEQYF,TGTGCCAGCAGCTTATCGGGACAGTTCTACGAGCAGTACTTC
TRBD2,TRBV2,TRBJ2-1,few,CASSDGTSGTSPTHWFF,TGTGCCAGCAGTGACGGGACTAGCGGGACCTCACCTACCCACTGGTTCTTC
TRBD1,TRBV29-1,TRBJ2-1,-,CSVDVDRADYNEQFF,TGCAGCGTTGACGTCGACAGGGCAGACTACAATGAGCAGTTCTTC
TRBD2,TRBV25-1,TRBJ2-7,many,CASSVTSAYEQYF,TGTGCCAGCAGTGTAACTAGCGCCTACGAGCAGTACTTC
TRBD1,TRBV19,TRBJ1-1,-,CASSPLTGDTEAFF,TGTGCCAGTAGTCCGCTAACAGGGGACACTGAAGCTTTCTTT
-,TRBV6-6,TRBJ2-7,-,CASSDGWEQYF,TGTGCCAGCAGCGACGGTTGGGAGCAGTACTTC
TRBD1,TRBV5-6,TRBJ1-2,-,CASSFATGQIGYGYTF,TGTGCCAGCAGCTTTGCGACAGGGCAAATCGGCTATGGCTACACCTTC
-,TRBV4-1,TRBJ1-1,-,CASSRRGRDTGMNTEAFF,TGCGCCAGCAGCCGCAGGGGTAGGGATACAGGGATGAACACTGAAGCTTTCTTT
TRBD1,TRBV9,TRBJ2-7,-,CASSATGSAYEQYF,TGTGCCAGCAGCGCGACAGGGTCGGCCTACGAGCAGTACTTC
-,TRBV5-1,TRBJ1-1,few,CASRVEGSTEAFF,TGCGCCAGCAGGGTGGAGGGTTCCACTGAAGCTTTCTTT
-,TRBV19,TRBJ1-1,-,CASRRGGEGTDTEAFF,TGTGCCAGTCGCCGGGGAGGGGAGGGAACCGACACTGAAGCTTTCTTT
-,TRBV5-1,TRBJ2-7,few,CASSLAATYEQYF,TGCGCCAGCAGCTTGGCAGCGACCTACGAGCAGTACTTC
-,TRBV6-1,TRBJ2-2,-,CASTSGVANTGELFF,TGTGCCAGCACCTCGGGCGTGGCGAACACCGGGGAGCTGTTTTTT
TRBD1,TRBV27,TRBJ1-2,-,CASSPHLRTGITGGYTF,TGTGCCAGCAGTCCCCACCTCAGGACAGGCATCACGGGAGGCTACACCTTC
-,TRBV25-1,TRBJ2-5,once,CASSETGGREHETQYF,TGTGCCAGCAGTGAGACGGGCGGTCGGGAGCACGAGACCCAGTACTTC
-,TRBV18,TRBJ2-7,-,CASSPEVYEQYF,TGTGCCAGCTCACCGGAGGTTTACGAGCAGTACTTC
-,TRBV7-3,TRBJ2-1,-,CASSSEDGGPSYNEQFF,TGTGCCAGCAGCTCCGAAGACGGCGGGCCCTCCTACAATGAGCAGTTCTTC
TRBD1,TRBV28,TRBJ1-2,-,CASSLISPGGAGGYTF,TGTGCCAGCAGTTTGATCTCGCCAGGGGGCGCCGGGGGCTACACCTTC
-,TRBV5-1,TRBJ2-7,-,CASSQGGREQYF,TGCGCCAGCAGTCAAGGGGGACGCGAGCAGTACTTC
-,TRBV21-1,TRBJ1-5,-,CARSTGVNYSNQPQHF,TGTGCCAGGTCGACAGGGGTGAATTATAGCAATCAGCCCCAGCATTTT
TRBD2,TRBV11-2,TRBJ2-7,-,CASSLLAGGREQYF,TGTGCCAGCAGCTTACTTGCGGGAGGGCGGGAGCAGTACTTC
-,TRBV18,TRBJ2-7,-,CASSPPRASSLKQYF,TGTGCCAGCTCACCTCCGAGGGCCTCTTCTCTCAAGCAGTACTTC
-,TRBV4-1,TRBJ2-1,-,CATDKDNEQFF,TGCGCCACGGACAAGGACAATGAGCAGTTCTTC
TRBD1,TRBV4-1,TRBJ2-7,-,CASSQGRAGGIDEQYF,TGCGCCAGCAGCCAAGGCCGGGCAGGGGGCATCGACGAGCAGTACTTC
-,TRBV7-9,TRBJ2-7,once,CASSSKDLTYEQYF,TGTGCCAGCAGCTCGAAGGACTTAACCTACGAGCAGTACTTC
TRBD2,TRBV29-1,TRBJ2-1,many,CSVEDQLAGLSYNEQFF,TGCAGCGTTGAAGATCAGCTAGCGGGATTGTCCTACAATGAGCAGTTCTTC
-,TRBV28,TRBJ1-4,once,CASSPGLRETDLYEKLFF,TGTGCCAGCAGCCCCGGTCTGCGGGAGACCGATTTATATGAAAAACTGTTTTTT
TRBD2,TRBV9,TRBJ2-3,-,CASSGRTGMELAGVRDTQYF,TGTGCCAGCAGCGGACGGACAGGGATGGAACTAGCGGGAGTCAGGGATACGCAGTATTTT
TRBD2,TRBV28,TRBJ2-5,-,CASSLLAGETQYF,TGTGCCAGCAGTCTCCTAGCGGGGGAGACCCAGTACTTC
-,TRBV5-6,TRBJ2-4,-,CASSLGYSGQGDIQYF,TGTGCCAGCAGCTTGGGGTATTCGGGACAAGGGGACATTCAGTACTTC
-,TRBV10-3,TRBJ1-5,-,CAISSGADQPQHF,TGTGCCATCAGCTCTGGGGCAGATCAGCCCCAGCATTTT
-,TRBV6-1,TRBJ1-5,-,CASSEEHSPNGQPQHF,TGTGCCAGCAGTGAAGAGCACAGCCCGAACGGTCAGCCCCAGCATTTT
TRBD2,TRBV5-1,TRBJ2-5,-,CASSFWTSGNPGTQYF,TGCGCCAGCAGCTTTTGGACTAGCGGGAACCCAGGGACCCAGTACTTC
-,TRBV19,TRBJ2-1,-,CASSITGTGFKGEQFF,TGTGCCAGTAGTATCACAGGGACGGGCTTTAAGGGGGAGCAGTTCTTC
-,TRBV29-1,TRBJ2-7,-,CSVSEGKGSYEQYF,TGCAGCGTTTCCGAGGGAAAGGGTTCCTACGAGCAGTACTTC
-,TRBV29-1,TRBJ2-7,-,CSVAANNSYEQYF,TGCAGCGTTGCCGCGAACAACTCCTACGAGCAGTACTTC
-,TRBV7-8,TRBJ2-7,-,CASSPTPAYEQYF,TGTGCCAGCAGCCCGACACCCGCCTACGAGCAGTACTTC
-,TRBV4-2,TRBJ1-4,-,CASSQVGFGGRAEKLFF,TGTGCCAGCAGCCAAGTAGGGTTTGGGGGCCGGGCCGAAAAACTGTTTTTT